This T cell receptor (beta chain) was captured in a study of CD8 T cells in ankylosing spondylitis. Study-wide results and limits: Past studies reported some motif variants in reactive arthritis synovial fluid and blood. Within matched ankylosing spondylitis synovial fluid, disease-linked clones were reportedly significantly enriched. Peripheral blood held disease-linked clones only at relatively low frequency, and these were CD8+.

Library preparation for TCR beta used quantitative 5'-RACE with molecular barcodes. In TCRdb, the 5' RACE reads were re-called with MiXCR into one record per CDR3 protein. The data show 200,000 or so distinct CDR3 sequences, about a quarter seen once. The CDR3 spans 14 residues. V dropped 0 bases and J dropped 0 bases, with 8 bases sitting between them. The germline CDR1 and CDR2 sequences are GTSNPN and SVGIG (reference sequence). This clonotype showed up many times. Its antigen is still unknown. The source material was blood, either unsorted or a sorted T cell fraction (not recorded which). The V gene is TRBV30, the J gene TRBJ1-1; D not resolved. This clonotype was obtained from a male donor with ankylosing spondylitis or in good health (not recorded which). This CDR3 reads CAWSVEALNTEAFF. The CDR3 nucleotides read TGTGCCTGGAGTGTAGAGGCCTTGAACACTGAAGCTTTCTTT.